These 5 T cell receptor beta chains share one sample of origin, sequenced in a study of shared clonotypes between healthy human individuals. The data were produced by immunoSEQ multiplex PCR, yet TCRdb's version contains in-frame clones alone and is incomplete. Here the sample spans under 1 million clones, around 93% being singletons. CD8 cells regarded as naive lacked CD45RO, were positively chosen for CCR7, and omitted terminally differentiated effector memory CD45RA+ cells. Input material: naive CD8+ T cells sorted from blood. The receptors stem from a man younger than 40 in good health.

In its sample, this clone was seen many times. The V and J genes are TRBV7-9 and TRBJ2-3; 13 nucleotides align to TRBD2. The germline CDR1 and CDR2 sequences are SEHNR and FQNEAQ (reference sequence). V lost 4 bases, J lost 0 bases, and 7 bases stayed unmatched. CDR3 length: 18 amino acids. CDR3 region: CASSSLAGGPFSTDTQYF. As DNA, the CDR3 is TGTGCCAGCAGCTCACTAGCGGGAGGGCCCTTTAGCACAGATACGCAGTATTTT.

This chain uses TRBV7-8 with TRBJ2-7; tentative D call: TRBD2 (5 bases). The CDR3 runs 14 residues. V was clipped by 4 bases and J by 5 bases, with 15 bases between them. Germline loops: CDR1 SGHVS, CDR2 FQNEAQ. The CDR3 region has the DNA TGTGCCAGCAGCTCCGACACGGCGAGGGACGAGCAGTACTTC. This encodes CASSSDTARDEQYF. Combining the CDR3 with reference TRBV7-8 and TRBJ2-7 gives the whole variable domain GAGVSQSPRYKVAKRGQDVALRCDPISGHVSLFWYQQALGQGPEFLTYFQNEAQLDKSGLPSDRFFAERPEGSVSTLKIQRTQQEDSAVYLCASSSDTARDEQYFGPGTRLTVT.

V is TRBV19 and J is TRBJ1-1; no reliable D call. The CDR3 has 15 residues. Germline V gene data show CDR1 as LNHDA and CDR2 as SQIVND (reference sequence). V gave up 3 bases and J gave up 6 bases, with 17 bases separating them. In DNA, the CDR3 is TGTGCCAGTAGTATGGCCCAAGATGTCCGATCTGAAGCTTTCTTT. Its translation: CASSMAQDVRSEAFF. Full variable domain (outside the CDR3, taken from reference TRBV19 and TRBJ1-1): DGGITQSPKYLFRKEGQNVTLSCEQNLNHDAMYWYRQDPGQGLRLIYYSQIVNDFQKGDIAEGYSVSREKKESFPLTVTSAQKNPTAFYLCASSMAQDVRSEAFFGQGTRLTVV.

The chain uses TRBV6-5 and TRBJ2-2, with 10 bases identical to TRBD2. Per the germline V gene, CDR1 is MNHEY and CDR2 is SVGAGI. J lost 4 bases, V lost 5 bases, and 4 bases had no gene match. The CDR3 sequence is 15 residues long. CDR3 residues: CASSRTSGITGELFF. In nucleotides, the CDR3 is TGTGCCAGCAGTAGGACTAGCGGCATCACCGGGGAGCTGTTTTTT.

This chain links TRBV12-5 with TRBJ1-2; D not certain. The germline gives CDR1 LGHNT, CDR2 FRNRAP. V lost 1 base and J 8 bases, leaving 8 bases between the germline ends. This CDR3 spans 12 amino acids. CDR3 DNA: TGTGCTAGTGGTTTGGGACCGGGCGGCTACACCTTC. It is translated as CASGLGPGGYTF.